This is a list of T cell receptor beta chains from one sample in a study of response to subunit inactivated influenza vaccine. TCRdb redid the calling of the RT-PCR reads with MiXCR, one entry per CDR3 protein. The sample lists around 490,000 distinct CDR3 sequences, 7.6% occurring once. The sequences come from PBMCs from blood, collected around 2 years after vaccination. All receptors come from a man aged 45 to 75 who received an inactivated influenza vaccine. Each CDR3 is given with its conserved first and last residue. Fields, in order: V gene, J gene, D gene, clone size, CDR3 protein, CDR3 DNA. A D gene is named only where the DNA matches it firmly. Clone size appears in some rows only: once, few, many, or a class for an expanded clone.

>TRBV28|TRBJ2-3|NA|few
CASRGSGYSTDTQYF
TGTGCCAGCAGGGGATCCGGGTACTCCACAGATACGCAGTATTTT
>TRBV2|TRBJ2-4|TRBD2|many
CASMQLALGKNIQYF
TGTGCCAGCATGCAACTAGCGCTAGGTAAAAACATTCAGTACTTC
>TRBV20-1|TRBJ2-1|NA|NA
CSATGPDSYNEQFF
TGCAGTGCGACAGGCCCCGACTCCTACAATGAGCAGTTCTTC
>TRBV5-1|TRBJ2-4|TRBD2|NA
CASSLGLAGGNQNIQYF
TGCGCCAGCAGCTTAGGACTAGCGGGGGGGAACCAAAACATTCAGTACTTC
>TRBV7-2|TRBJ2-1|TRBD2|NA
CASSHKEGLAGPREQFF
TGTGCCAGCAGCCACAAGGAGGGACTAGCGGGGCCACGGGAGCAGTTCTTC
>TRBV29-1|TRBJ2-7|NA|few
CSVDQGPYEQYF
TGCAGCGTTGATCAGGGGCCCTACGAGCAGTACTTC
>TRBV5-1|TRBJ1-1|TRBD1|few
CASSPGDRGTEAFF
TGCGCCAGCAGCCCTGGGGACAGGGGCACTGAAGCTTTCTTT
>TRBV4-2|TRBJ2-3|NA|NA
CASSQAKGTDTQYF
TGTGCCAGCAGCCAAGCGAAGGGAACAGATACGCAGTATTTT
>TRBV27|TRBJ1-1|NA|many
CASSSQGDHTEAFF
TGTGCCAGCAGTTCCCAAGGGGACCACACTGAAGCTTTCTTT
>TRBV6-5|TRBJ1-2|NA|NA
CASSYSVRGRDYGYTF
TGTGCCAGCAGTTACTCGGTCCGGGGCAGAGACTATGGCTACACCTTC
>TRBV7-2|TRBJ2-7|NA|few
CASSSQRGGLYEQYF
TGTGCCAGCAGCTCACAGAGGGGGGGCCTCTACGAGCAGTACTTC
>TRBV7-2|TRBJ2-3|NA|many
CASSAQRGSTDTQYF
TGTGCCAGCAGCGCACAAAGGGGAAGCACAGATACGCAGTATTTT
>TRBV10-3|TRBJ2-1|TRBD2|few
CATLAGAYNEQFF
TGTGCCACCTTAGCGGGAGCTTACAATGAGCAGTTCTTC
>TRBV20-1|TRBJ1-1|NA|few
CSARAPGVKEAFF
TGCAGTGCTAGAGCTCCCGGGGTCAAAGAAGCTTTCTTT
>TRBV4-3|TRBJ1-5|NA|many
CASSQDRVSNQPQHF
TGCGCCAGCAGCCAAGACAGGGTAAGCAATCAGCCCCAGCATTTT
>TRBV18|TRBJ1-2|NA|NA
CASSPGLSYTF
TGTGCCAGCTCACCAGGGCTCAGCTACACCTTC
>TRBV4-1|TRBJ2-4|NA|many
CASSHPGHIDNIQYF
TGCGCCAGCAGCCACCCGGGACATATTGACAACATTCAGTACTTC
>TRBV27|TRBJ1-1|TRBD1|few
CASRTGTAEAFF
TGTGCCAGCAGGACAGGGACTGCTGAAGCTTTCTTT
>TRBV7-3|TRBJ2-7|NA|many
CASSLGDGPYEQYF
TGTGCCAGCAGCTTAGGGGACGGGCCCTACGAGCAGTACTTC
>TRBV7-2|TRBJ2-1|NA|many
CASSFRGGDEQFF
TGTGCCAGCAGCTTCAGGGGAGGCGATGAGCAGTTCTTC
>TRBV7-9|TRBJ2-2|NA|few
CASTQTGQRGGELFF
TGTGCCAGCACCCAAACAGGGCAACGCGGCGGGGAGCTGTTTTTT
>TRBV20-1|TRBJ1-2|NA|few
CSARTVGNYGYTF
TGCAGTGCTAGAACTGTAGGGAACTATGGCTACACCTTC
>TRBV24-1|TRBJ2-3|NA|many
CATSDSSATSTDTQYF
TGTGCCACCAGTGATTCTAGCGCGACTAGCACAGATACGCAGTATTTT
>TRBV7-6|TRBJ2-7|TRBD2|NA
CASSSRLAGVGEQYF
TGTGCCAGCAGCTCCCGACTAGCGGGAGTAGGCGAGCAGTACTTC
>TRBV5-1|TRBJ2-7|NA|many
CASSRDSLAQREQYF
TGCGCCAGCAGCCGGGACTCCTTAGCCCAGCGCGAGCAGTACTTC
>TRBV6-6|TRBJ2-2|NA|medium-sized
CAIQQWGTGELFF
TGTGCCATCCAGCAATGGGGCACCGGGGAGCTGTTTTTT
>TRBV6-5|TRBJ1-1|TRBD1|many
CASSYAPPGQLNTEAFF
TGTGCCAGCAGTTACGCTCCCCCGGGACAGCTGAACACTGAAGCTTTCTTT
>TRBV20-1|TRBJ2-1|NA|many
CSARGLDLVYNEQFF
TGCAGTGCTAGAGGTTTGGACTTGGTGTACAATGAGCAGTTCTTC
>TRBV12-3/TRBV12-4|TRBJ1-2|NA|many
CASSLGVEGYYGYTF
TGTGCCAGCAGTTTAGGTGTGGAGGGGTACTATGGCTACACCTTC
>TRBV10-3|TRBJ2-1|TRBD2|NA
CAISAQVLAGGPEQFF
TGTGCCATCAGTGCCCAGGTACTAGCGGGAGGGCCTGAGCAGTTCTTC
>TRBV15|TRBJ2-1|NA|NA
CATSFTGSYNEQFF
TGTGCCACCAGTTTTACGGGGAGCTACAATGAGCAGTTCTTC
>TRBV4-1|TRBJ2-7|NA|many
CASSRIQGPNDEQYF
TGCGCCAGCAGCCGTATCCAGGGACCAAACGACGAGCAGTACTTC
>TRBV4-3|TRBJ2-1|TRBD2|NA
CASSQDPSGGANEQFF
TGCGCCAGCAGCCAAGACCCCAGCGGGGGGGCCAATGAGCAGTTCTTC
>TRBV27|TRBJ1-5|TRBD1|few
CASSRGQLKSGYQPQHF
TGTGCCAGCAGTCGGGGACAGCTAAAATCAGGGTATCAGCCCCAGCATTTT
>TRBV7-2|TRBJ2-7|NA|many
CASSLVGGYEQYF
TGTGCCAGCAGCTTAGTAGGGGGCTACGAGCAGTACTTC